These T cell receptor beta chains were read from a single sample in a study of radiotherapy plus CTLA-4 blockade in lung cancer. The protocol was immunoSEQ multiplex PCR, while the TCRdb copy is restricted to in-frame clones and leaves out a portion. Seen here are about 87,000 clones, approximately 86% observed once, and the top ten hold approximately 15%. The material was peripheral blood, obtained from a patient treated with radiotherapy plus ipilimumab. All receptors derive from a human donor with non-small cell lung cancer that progressed on radiotherapy plus ipilimumab. The CDR3 runs from the conserved cysteine through the conserved F or W. A D gene is named only where the DNA matches it firmly. Clone size, where shown, is once, few, many, or a class for clones that have expanded.

once	TRBJ2-2	-	TRBV27	CASSLRLGANTGELFF	TGTGCCAGCAGCCTCAGGTTGGGGGCGAACACCGGGGAGCTGTTTTTT
-	TRBJ1-5	-	TRBV5-5	CASTLGGTSNQPQHF	TGTGCCAGCACCTTGGGGGGAACGTCCAATCAGCCCCAGCATTTT
-	TRBJ2-1	TRBD2	TRBV4-3	CASSQERTSGGVNEQFF	TGCGCCAGCAGCCAAGAGCGGACTAGCGGGGGGGTCAATGAGCAGTTCTTC
few	TRBJ2-7	-	TRBV7-9	CASSSSSYEQYF	TGTGCCAGCAGCTCCTCCTCCTACGAGCAGTACTTC
-	TRBJ1-2	-	TRBV29-1	CSAAPPGISYGYTF	TGCAGCGCTGCCCCCCCCGGGATTTCCTATGGCTACACCTTC
-	TRBJ2-1	-	TRBV30	CAWSVGLKSSYNEQFF	TGTGCCTGGAGTGTAGGGCTTAAGAGCTCCTACAATGAGCAGTTCTTC
-	TRBJ2-4	TRBD1	TRBV27	CASSPRDRVGRNIQYF	TGTGCCAGCAGTCCCCGGGACAGGGTGGGGAGAAACATTCAGTACTTC
-	TRBJ2-7	TRBD1	TRBV4-1	CASSPNRGSYEQYF	TGCGCCAGCAGCCCAAACAGGGGCTCCTACGAGCAGTACTTC
-	TRBJ1-2	-	TRBV30	CACPQQQANYGYTF	TGTGCCTGTCCCCAGCAACAAGCTAACTATGGCTACACCTTC
-	TRBJ2-7	TRBD2	TRBV19	CASSPLAGGPSYEQYF	TGTGCCAGTAGTCCATTAGCGGGAGGGCCTTCCTACGAGCAGTACTTC
-	TRBJ1-1	-	TRBV18	CASSPKAGGEAFF	TGTGCCAGCTCACCCAAGGCAGGAGGGGAAGCTTTCTTT
-	TRBJ2-5	-	TRBV7-2	CASSSRRLQETQYF	TGTGCCAGCAGCTCCCGACGACTTCAAGAGACCCAGTACTTC
-	TRBJ1-5	-	TRBV6-1	CASSAGNQPQHF	TGTGCCAGCAGTGCCGGCAATCAGCCCCAGCATTTT
-	TRBJ2-7	TRBD2	TRBV4-2	CASSQDLAALYEQYF	TGTGCCAGCAGCCAAGATCTAGCGGCCCTCTACGAGCAGTACTTC
once	TRBJ2-7	-	TRBV5-1	CASSPRAARYEQYF	TGCGCCAGCAGCCCTCGGGCCGCAAGGTACGAGCAGTACTTC
-	TRBJ2-5	-	TRBV9	CASSATEQSFETQYF	TGTGCCAGCAGCGCGACAGAGCAAAGTTTCGAGACCCAGTACTTC
-	TRBJ2-7	TRBD2	TRBV7-8	CASSLAPQRGGPYEQYF	TGTGCCAGCAGCTTAGCTCCCCAGCGGGGGGGCCCCTACGAGCAGTACTTC
-	TRBJ2-5	-	TRBV10-3	CAISEPGETQYF	TGTGCCATCAGTGAGCCCGGGGAGACCCAGTACTTC
-	TRBJ1-2	TRBD1	TRBV19	CASSMPPGQGVSGYTF	TGTGCCAGTAGTATGCCCCCAGGACAGGGGGTTAGTGGCTACACCTTC
-	TRBJ1-6	-	TRBV2	CALTGDPRPYNSPLHF	TGTGCCCTCACCGGCGACCCAAGGCCCTATAATTCACCCCTCCACTTT
-	TRBJ2-7	-	TRBV5-4	CASSRGTVGYEQYF	TGTGCCAGCAGTCGCGGCACAGTCGGGTACGAGCAGTACTTC
-	TRBJ1-4	-	TRBV18	CASSPRDGVTSNEKLFF	TGTGCCAGCTCACCGCGGGACGGCGTGACCTCTAATGAAAAACTGTTTTTT
-	TRBJ1-5	TRBD1	TRBV10-1	CAIILMDRENQPQHF	TGCGCCATCATACTAATGGACAGGGAGAATCAGCCCCAGCATTTT
-	TRBJ2-2	-	TRBV2	CASNQESTNTGELFF	TGTGCCAGCAATCAGGAATCCACGAACACCGGGGAGCTGTTTTTT
-	TRBJ1-5	-	TRBV10-3	CAISDDYSNQPQHF	TGTGCCATCAGTGACGACTATAGCAATCAGCCCCAGCATTTT
few	TRBJ2-1	TRBD2	TRBV6-6	CASSYGLAEQFF	TGTGCCAGCAGTTACGGACTAGCGGAGCAGTTCTTC
-	TRBJ2-7	TRBD2	TRBV29-1	CSVLSTSGTYEQYF	TGCAGCGTCCTGTCCACTAGCGGGACGTACGAGCAGTACTTC
-	TRBJ2-3	-	TRBV5-4	CASSLGQGSPTQYF	TGTGCCAGCAGCTTGGGGCAGGGAAGTCCAACGCAGTATTTT
once	TRBJ1-1	-	TRBV4-3	CASSQGVEGYTEAFF	TGCGCCAGCAGCCAAGGGGTGGAGGGCTACACTGAAGCTTTCTTT
-	TRBJ2-5	-	TRBV29-1	CSAGTVQETQYF	TGCAGCGCCGGGACGGTACAAGAGACCCAGTACTTC
-	TRBJ2-1	TRBD1	TRBV18	CASSLGQGGEQFF	TGTGCCAGCTCACTTGGACAGGGAGGTGAGCAGTTCTTC
-	TRBJ2-5	TRBD1	TRBV19	CASSIGPTGGETQYF	TGTGCCAGTAGTATAGGCCCGACAGGGGGAGAGACCCAGTACTTC
-	TRBJ2-7	-	TRBV7-7	CASSLSPSSSYEQYF	TGTGCTAGCAGCTTAAGCCCCTCGAGCTCCTACGAGCAGTACTTC
-	TRBJ2-3	TRBD2	TRBV6-1	CASSDRSGGAPDTQYF	TGTGCCAGCAGTGACAGGAGCGGGGGGGCCCCAGATACGCAGTATTTT
-	TRBJ2-2	TRBD1	TRBV5-1	CATSQGAFNTGELFF	TGCGCCACCTCCCAGGGGGCTTTCAACACCGGGGAGCTGTTTTTT
-	TRBJ2-5	TRBD2	TRBV7-3	CASSSPGGETQYF	TGTGCCAGCAGCTCCCCGGGGGGAGAGACCCAGTACTTC
few	TRBJ2-1	TRBD1	TRBV5-1	CASSLDRGLINEQFF	TGCGCCAGCAGCTTGGACAGGGGGTTGATCAATGAGCAGTTCTTC
-	TRBJ2-1	TRBD2	TRBV11-1	CASRLSSGTTYNEQFF	TGTGCCAGCAGACTGTCTAGCGGGACTACTTACAATGAGCAGTTCTTC
-	TRBJ1-2	TRBD1	TRBV6-5	CASSTRDRGLGGYTF	TGTGCCAGCAGTACTAGGGACAGGGGCCTTGGTGGCTACACCTTC
-	TRBJ1-2	-	TRBV23-1	CASSPHLLRDTFPLNYGYTF	TGCGCCAGCAGTCCCCACCTTCTACGGGACACCTTTCCTCTTAACTATGGCTACACCTTC
-	TRBJ2-7	TRBD2	TRBV5-1	CASTMNAGGLSYEQYF	TGCGCCAGCACCATGAACGCGGGGGGGCTCTCCTACGAGCAGTACTTC
-	TRBJ1-1	-	TRBV19	CASSIQVGGTEAFF	TGTGCCAGTAGTATACAGGTCGGGGGCACTGAAGCTTTCTTT
-	TRBJ2-7	TRBD1	TRBV7-2	CASSLVGTGKIYEQYF	TGTGCCAGCAGCTTAGTGGGGACAGGGAAAATTTACGAGCAGTACTTC
-	TRBJ1-3	-	TRBV30	CAWTNSGNTIYF	TGTGCCTGGACAAACTCTGGAAACACCATATATTTT
-	TRBJ2-6	-	TRBV6-5	CASSYSTRSGANVLTF	TGTGCCAGCAGTTACTCGACCCGCTCTGGGGCCAACGTCCTGACTTTC
-	TRBJ1-2	-	TRBV6-5	CASSTYREGYTF	TGTGCCAGCAGTACTTACAGGGAAGGCTACACCTTC
-	TRBJ1-2	TRBD1	TRBV27	CASSPGQGSLYGYTF	TGTGCCAGCAGTCCGGGACAGGGGTCCCTATATGGCTACACCTTC
-	TRBJ2-7	-	TRBV7-9	CASSPRAGTSYEQYF	TGTGCCAGCAGCCCGCGAGCGGGTACCTCCTACGAGCAGTACTTC
-	TRBJ1-4	TRBD1	TRBV9	CASSRGQGGEKLFF	TGTGCCAGCAGTAGGGGACAGGGAGGTGAAAAACTGTTTTTT